This entry describes one TCR beta chain. Its target is unknown. The PCR employed 60 Vbeta primers together with 13 Jbeta primers. Some clones are missing from TCRdb's copy, which holds only in-frame ones; the method was immunoSEQ multiplex PCR. The top ten clones hold roughly 0.71% of a sample with 200,000 to 250,000 clones, 75% to 90% of them seen once. The data originate from a study of cytomegalovirus exposure and HLA in healthy donors. Findings and caveats of the study: In a later analysis, V- and J-gene trimming of beta chains associated with a DCLRE1C missense variant, replicated independently. Across donors, sequencing depth was assumed by presence/absence analyses to be roughly uniform. A later analysis by the authors found several of the most significant clusters apparently linked to common viral pathogens. Later analysis reportedly placed an Asian-associated ancestry cluster below the roughly 640-donor mean in N-insertions.

The germline gives CDR1 MNHNS, CDR2 SASEGT. The CDR3 is made up of 13 amino acids. V gave up 5 bases and J gave up 6 bases; unmatched junction bases: 1. The clonotype originates from a boy under 10 years old in good health and CMV-seronegative. The chain employs TRBV6-1 and TRBJ2-1, with 10 bases lining up with TRBD2. The specimen was PBMCs. CDR3 DNA: TGTGCCAGCAGTCGACTAGCGGGCAATGAGCAGTTCTTC. Protein: CASSRLAGNEQFF.